Detailed here is one T cell receptor beta chain. Antigen specificity is unknown. The data were taken from a study of radiotherapy plus CTLA-4 blockade in lung cancer. TCRdb's table, derived via immunoSEQ multiplex PCR, lists solely in-frame clones and lacks some. The repertoire holds fewer than 100,000 clones, with approximately 84% as singletons. Germline CDR1 is SNHLY and CDR2 is FYNNEI. The length of the CDR3 is 14 residues. V dropped 6 bases and J dropped 2; count of bases not matched to a gene: 3. Study-wide points: Among reported predictors of response, early blood T cell clone dynamics with interferon-beta performed best.

This chain joins TRBV2 and TRBJ2-7; 11 bases match TRBD1. The specimen comprised peripheral blood, sampled from a patient treated with radiotherapy plus ipilimumab. The TCR originated in a human donor with non-small cell lung cancer who had stable disease on radiotherapy plus ipilimumab. The CDR3 protein is CASREDRGPYEQYF. The CDR3 DNA reads TGTGCCAGCAGGGAGGACAGGGGGCCCTACGAGCAGTACTTC.